The T cell receptor (beta chain) described here comes from a study of CDR3 diversity in severe acne. J gave up 5 bases and V 6 bases, and 13 bases lay outside the gene matches. Germline V gene lookup returns CDR1 MNHEY and CDR2 SVGEGT. The CDR3 contains 15 residues. TCRdb reprocessed the PCR reads with MiXCR, giving one entry per CDR3 protein. The sample carries 90,000 or so distinct CDR3 sequences, roughly half recorded once. This clonotype came up once. The chain combines TRBV6-2 or TRBV6-3 with TRBJ2-7; 7 nucleotides agree with TRBD1. The receptor was isolated from a male donor in good health, serving as a control. The material sequenced was blood. DNA for the CDR3: TGTGCCAGCAGCAACCGGGACAGATTTGAGAACGAGCAGTACTTC. This gives the protein CASSNRDRFENEQYF.